The text below deals with one T cell receptor (beta chain). CDR3 length equals 14 residues. V lost 2 bases to trimming and J lost 3 bases, with 10 bases between them. Germline V gene sequence: CDR1 GTSNPN, CDR2 SVGIG (reference sequence). In the authors' workflow: Counts of nucleated cells, estimated from reference gene primer amplification, were obtained. Clones were read by immunoSEQ multiplex PCR, and TCRdb kept only the in-frame ones, dropping some. The V and J calls and clone size were taken over from that table, and D and trimming were inferred from the DNA. The table lists fewer than 120,000 clones, approximately 82% of them singletons. The sample belongs to a study of blood T cell repertoires in COVID-19. At the level of the study: There were acute and convalescent COVID-19 samples, and they came from the United States, Italy and Spain. PBMCs, B-cell-depleted T cells, or T cells provided the cDNA or gDNA that made up the material.

This chain uses TRBV30 with TRBJ2-2; D perhaps matches TRBD2 (6 bases). Specimen: peripheral blood. This clonotype originated in a woman of 80 years or more with acute or convalescent COVID-19. The CDR3 sequence is CAWSIGGDTGELFF. The CDR3 DNA sequence: TGTGCCTGGAGTATAGGAGGGGACACCGGGGAGCTGTTTTTT.